This is a list of T cell receptor beta chains from one sample in a study of blood T cell repertoires in COVID-19. Profiled with immunoSEQ multiplex PCR; TCRdb holds only in-frame clones, not every one. The sample contains fewer than 200,000 clones, 88% of which appear only once. Sequenced: PBMCs or T cells enriched from blood (not recorded which). The receptors derive from a woman aged 18-30 years who had recovered from COVID-19. Both conserved end residues are part of each CDR3. D genes are given only for firm matches. Clone size is stated in some rows and not others, as once, few, many or a class when expanded.

D gene: .; V gene: TRBV28; clone size: .; J gene: TRBJ2-3; CDR3 DNA: TGTGCCAGCAGTTTTAGAGTTCAGGAAGATACGCAGTATTTT; CDR3 protein: CASSFRVQEDTQYF
D gene: .; V gene: TRBV28; clone size: .; J gene: TRBJ1-1; CDR3 DNA: TGTGCCAGCAGTACCGGTCCCCCGGACACTGAAGCTTTCTTT; CDR3 protein: CASSTGPPDTEAFF
D gene: .; V gene: TRBV4-3; clone size: .; J gene: TRBJ1-3; CDR3 DNA: TGCGCCAGCAGCCAAGACAGGGACTCTGGAAACACCATATATTTT; CDR3 protein: CASSQDRDSGNTIYF
D gene: .; V gene: TRBV28; clone size: .; J gene: TRBJ2-5; CDR3 DNA: TGTGCCACCCTCGCAGGGATTCAAGAGACCCAGTACTTC; CDR3 protein: CATLAGIQETQYF
D gene: .; V gene: TRBV27; clone size: .; J gene: TRBJ1-1; CDR3 DNA: TGTGCCAGCAGTTTCAGGGGAAACACTGAAGCTTTCTTT; CDR3 protein: CASSFRGNTEAFF
D gene: TRBD1; V gene: TRBV19; clone size: .; J gene: TRBJ2-7; CDR3 DNA: TGTGCCAGTAGTTCCAACGCTGCGGGACAGGTAAACGAGCAGTACTTC; CDR3 protein: CASSSNAAGQVNEQYF
D gene: .; V gene: TRBV9; clone size: .; J gene: TRBJ2-7; CDR3 DNA: TGTGCCAGCAGCGTAGGGGGGGAGGACGACGAGCAGTACTTC; CDR3 protein: CASSVGGEDDEQYF
D gene: .; V gene: TRBV11-2; clone size: .; J gene: TRBJ2-7; CDR3 DNA: TGTGCCAGCAGCATCGGGTTCTCCTACGAGCAGTACTTC; CDR3 protein: CASSIGFSYEQYF
D gene: TRBD1; V gene: TRBV10-1; clone size: .; J gene: TRBJ2-7; CDR3 DNA: TGCGCCAGCAATCCGGGACAGGGGGTTTACGAGCAGTACTTC; CDR3 protein: CASNPGQGVYEQYF
D gene: TRBD2; V gene: TRBV3-1/TRBV3-2; clone size: .; J gene: TRBJ2-7; CDR3 DNA: TGTGCCAGCAGCCATTTGTCGGGAGGAGTTGACGAGCAGTACTTC; CDR3 protein: CASSHLSGGVDEQYF
D gene: .; V gene: TRBV3-1/TRBV3-2; clone size: .; J gene: TRBJ1-1; CDR3 DNA: TGTGCCAGCAGCCAAGGTTGGGGAGCCACTGAAGCTTTCTTT; CDR3 protein: CASSQGWGATEAFF
D gene: .; V gene: TRBV28; clone size: once; J gene: TRBJ2-3; CDR3 DNA: TGTGCCAGCAGTTTAGGTAGCGCCGGCACAGATACGCAGTATTTT; CDR3 protein: CASSLGSAGTDTQYF
D gene: TRBD2; V gene: TRBV14; clone size: .; J gene: TRBJ2-7; CDR3 DNA: TGTGCCAGCAGCCGCTATACTAGCGGGGGGTTACTATACGAGCAGTACTTC; CDR3 protein: CASSRYTSGGLLYEQYF
D gene: .; V gene: TRBV10-1; clone size: .; J gene: TRBJ2-5; CDR3 DNA: TGCGCCAGCAAGCAGGTGTGGCAAGAGACCCAGTACTTC; CDR3 protein: CASKQVWQETQYF
D gene: .; V gene: TRBV5-4; clone size: .; J gene: TRBJ2-7; CDR3 DNA: TGTGCCAGCAGCCCGGGACAATCACTCGAGCAGTACTTC; CDR3 protein: CASSPGQSLEQYF
D gene: TRBD1; V gene: TRBV12-5; clone size: .; J gene: TRBJ1-2; CDR3 DNA: TGTGCTAGTGGTTTGCCATCCGGGACAGGGGAAGGCTACACCTTC; CDR3 protein: CASGLPSGTGEGYTF
D gene: TRBD2; V gene: TRBV20-1; clone size: .; J gene: TRBJ2-5; CDR3 DNA: TGCAGTGCTCCCTCTGGGACTATGGGATACTTC; CDR3 protein: CSAPSGTMGYF
D gene: .; V gene: TRBV5-6; clone size: .; J gene: TRBJ1-2; CDR3 DNA: TGTGCCAGCAGCTTTGGGGCCACCTATGGCTACACCTTC; CDR3 protein: CASSFGATYGYTF
D gene: .; V gene: TRBV20-1; clone size: .; J gene: TRBJ2-5; CDR3 DNA: TGCAGTGCTGTAGGGGCAGAGACCCAGTACTTC; CDR3 protein: CSAVGAETQYF
D gene: .; V gene: TRBV5-5; clone size: .; J gene: TRBJ1-6; CDR3 DNA: TGTGCCAGCAGCTGGGAGGACGGCCAACCCCTCCACTTT; CDR3 protein: CASSWEDGQPLHF
D gene: .; V gene: TRBV12-3/TRBV12-4; clone size: .; J gene: TRBJ1-1; CDR3 DNA: TGTGCCAGCAGTTTGGGAGAGAACACTGAAGCTTTCTTT; CDR3 protein: CASSLGENTEAFF
D gene: .; V gene: TRBV19; clone size: .; J gene: TRBJ1-2; CDR3 DNA: TGTGCCAGTAGTCGCGGGGCGAGGGCAACCAACTATGGCTACACCTTC; CDR3 protein: CASSRGARATNYGYTF
D gene: .; V gene: TRBV18; clone size: .; J gene: TRBJ1-2; CDR3 DNA: TGTGCCAGCTCACAAAACGAACAGGGCGCCTATGGCTACACCTTC; CDR3 protein: CASSQNEQGAYGYTF
D gene: TRBD2; V gene: TRBV2; clone size: .; J gene: TRBJ2-1; CDR3 DNA: TGTGCCAGCACGAGCGGGAGTTACAATGAGCAGTTCTTC; CDR3 protein: CASTSGSYNEQFF
D gene: .; V gene: TRBV21-1; clone size: .; J gene: TRBJ1-5; CDR3 DNA: TGTGCCAGCAGGAGACAGTCCAATCAGCCCCAGCATTTT; CDR3 protein: CASRRQSNQPQHF
D gene: TRBD2; V gene: TRBV5-1; clone size: .; J gene: TRBJ2-1; CDR3 DNA: TGCGCCAGCAGCTGGGCTAGCGGGAGAGGTGAGCAGTTCTTC; CDR3 protein: CASSWASGRGEQFF
D gene: .; V gene: TRBV11-2; clone size: .; J gene: TRBJ2-5; CDR3 DNA: TGTGCCAGCGGACGCACTAGTACTGTGGAGACCCAGTACTTC; CDR3 protein: CASGRTSTVETQYF
D gene: TRBD2; V gene: TRBV6-4; clone size: .; J gene: TRBJ2-2; CDR3 DNA: TGTGCCAGCAGTGACTCAGTAGCGGGAGACACCGGGGAGCTGTTTTTT; CDR3 protein: CASSDSVAGDTGELFF
D gene: .; V gene: TRBV28; clone size: .; J gene: TRBJ2-1; CDR3 DNA: TGTGCCAGCACTAAAAAAGAGTTATTGTACAATGAGCAGTTCTTC; CDR3 protein: CASTKKELLYNEQFF
D gene: TRBD1; V gene: TRBV10-2; clone size: .; J gene: TRBJ1-2; CDR3 DNA: TGCGCCAGCAGAGAAGGGACAGGTCAAAGTGGCTACACCTTC; CDR3 protein: CASREGTGQSGYTF
D gene: .; V gene: TRBV5-1; clone size: .; J gene: TRBJ1-2; CDR3 DNA: TGCGCCAGCAGCTTGGGTGGGGCCAACTATGGCTACACCTTC; CDR3 protein: CASSLGGANYGYTF
D gene: TRBD2; V gene: TRBV28; clone size: .; J gene: TRBJ2-7; CDR3 DNA: TGTGCCAGCCTTGATATAGCGGGGGCCCACTACGAGCAGTACTTC; CDR3 protein: CASLDIAGAHYEQYF
D gene: .; V gene: TRBV6-5; clone size: .; J gene: TRBJ1-4; CDR3 DNA: TGTGCCAGCAGAGATCCAGGGGCTAATGAAAAACTGTTTTTT; CDR3 protein: CASRDPGANEKLFF
D gene: .; V gene: TRBV5-1; clone size: .; J gene: TRBJ1-2; CDR3 DNA: TGCGCCAGCAGCTCGAAGGACAGAAAGTTCGATGGCTACACCTTC; CDR3 protein: CASSSKDRKFDGYTF
D gene: TRBD1; V gene: TRBV28; clone size: .; J gene: TRBJ1-6; CDR3 DNA: TGTGCCAGCAGTTCCCCACAGGGGGCGGACTCACCCCTCCACTTT; CDR3 protein: CASSSPQGADSPLHF
D gene: .; V gene: TRBV4-2; clone size: .; J gene: TRBJ2-7; CDR3 DNA: TGTGCCAGCAGCCAAGATTTAGCCTACGAGCAGTACTTC; CDR3 protein: CASSQDLAYEQYF
D gene: TRBD1; V gene: TRBV18; clone size: .; J gene: TRBJ1-2; CDR3 DNA: TGTGCCAGCTCACCGGGACAGGACTATGGCTACACCTTC; CDR3 protein: CASSPGQDYGYTF
D gene: .; V gene: TRBV5-1; clone size: .; J gene: TRBJ1-1; CDR3 DNA: TGCGCCAGCAGCCTTCAGACAGGAACAGAAGCTTTCTTT; CDR3 protein: CASSLQTGTEAFF
D gene: .; V gene: TRBV19; clone size: once; J gene: TRBJ1-1; CDR3 DNA: TGTGCCAGTACAAGGGGCAACACTGAAGCTTTCTTT; CDR3 protein: CASTRGNTEAFF
D gene: TRBD1; V gene: TRBV6-1; clone size: .; J gene: TRBJ2-1; CDR3 DNA: TGTGCCAGCAGTGACCGATACCAGGACAGGGTCAAATGGGAGCAGTTCTTC; CDR3 protein: CASSDRYQDRVKWEQFF
D gene: TRBD2; V gene: TRBV9; clone size: .; J gene: TRBJ2-3; CDR3 DNA: TGTGCCAGCAGCCCTAGCGGGGGGTGGTTGACAGATACGCAGTATTTT; CDR3 protein: CASSPSGGWLTDTQYF
D gene: TRBD1; V gene: TRBV5-1; clone size: .; J gene: TRBJ1-2; CDR3 DNA: TGCGCCAGCAGCTCGGAAAGACAGGGCCCTAGTGGCTACACCTTC; CDR3 protein: CASSSERQGPSGYTF
D gene: .; V gene: TRBV19; clone size: .; J gene: TRBJ2-7; CDR3 DNA: TGTGCCAGTAGCAACTACGAGCAGTACTTC; CDR3 protein: CASSNYEQYF
D gene: .; V gene: TRBV5-1; clone size: .; J gene: TRBJ1-1; CDR3 DNA: TGCGCCAGCAGCTTGGACAGGGACACTGAAGCTTTCTTT; CDR3 protein: CASSLDRDTEAFF
D gene: .; V gene: TRBV29-1; clone size: .; J gene: TRBJ1-2; CDR3 DNA: TGCAGCGTTGAGTTCAGGGAGGACTATGGCTACACCTTC; CDR3 protein: CSVEFREDYGYTF
D gene: TRBD1; V gene: TRBV12-3/TRBV12-4; clone size: once; J gene: TRBJ2-7; CDR3 DNA: TGTGCCAGCAGCGTACAGGGGTCAGGCGAGCAGTACTTC; CDR3 protein: CASSVQGSGEQYF
D gene: .; V gene: TRBV6-2/TRBV6-3; clone size: .; J gene: TRBJ2-7; CDR3 DNA: TGTGCCAGCAGTTACTACAGCGGTACCTACGAGCAGTACTTC; CDR3 protein: CASSYYSGTYEQYF
D gene: .; V gene: TRBV29-1; clone size: once; J gene: TRBJ2-3; CDR3 DNA: TGCAGCGTTGAAGGCCCGGTCGGAGATACGCAGTATTTT; CDR3 protein: CSVEGPVGDTQYF
D gene: TRBD1; V gene: TRBV7-8; clone size: .; J gene: TRBJ1-2; CDR3 DNA: TGTGCCAGCAGCAGGGACAGGGGCCCCCCCCGCTATGGCTACACCTTC; CDR3 protein: CASSRDRGPPRYGYTF
D gene: .; V gene: TRBV6-5; clone size: .; J gene: TRBJ2-5; CDR3 DNA: TGTGCCAGCAGTTACGGACAGATCCAAGAGACCCAGTACTTC; CDR3 protein: CASSYGQIQETQYF
D gene: TRBD1; V gene: TRBV10-3; clone size: .; J gene: TRBJ2-5; CDR3 DNA: TGTGCCATCAGTGTCTCGGACAGGCAAGAGACCCAGTACTTC; CDR3 protein: CAISVSDRQETQYF
D gene: .; V gene: TRBV2; clone size: .; J gene: TRBJ1-1; CDR3 DNA: TGTGCCAGCACATCCACAGAGACTGAAGCTTTCTTT; CDR3 protein: CASTSTETEAFF
D gene: TRBD1; V gene: TRBV28; clone size: .; J gene: TRBJ2-7; CDR3 DNA: TGTGCCAGCAGTCTGACCGGGACAGGGGGTTCCTACGAGCAGTACTTC; CDR3 protein: CASSLTGTGGSYEQYF
D gene: .; V gene: TRBV7-2; clone size: .; J gene: TRBJ1-1; CDR3 DNA: TGTGCCAGCAGCTTAAGTCCTTCTCGTGACAGGTTGAACACTGAAGCTTTCTTT; CDR3 protein: CASSLSPSRDRLNTEAFF
D gene: TRBD1; V gene: TRBV28; clone size: .; J gene: TRBJ1-3; CDR3 DNA: TGTGCCAGCAGCGACAGGGAAGTATACTCTGGAAACACCATATATTTT; CDR3 protein: CASSDREVYSGNTIYF
D gene: .; V gene: TRBV6-6; clone size: .; J gene: TRBJ1-1; CDR3 DNA: TGTGCCAGCAGTTACTTGGGGGAGCAAGGAGGGGCTGAAGCTTTCTTT; CDR3 protein: CASSYLGEQGGAEAFF
D gene: TRBD2; V gene: TRBV10-3; clone size: .; J gene: TRBJ2-7; CDR3 DNA: TGTGCCATCAGGAAAGGGACTATACCACCTATTTACGAGCAGTACTTC; CDR3 protein: CAIRKGTIPPIYEQYF
D gene: .; V gene: TRBV2; clone size: .; J gene: TRBJ1-1; CDR3 DNA: TGTGCCAGCAGTGAGGCAGGGATAGAGGCTTTCTTT; CDR3 protein: CASSEAGIEAFF
D gene: .; V gene: TRBV27; clone size: .; J gene: TRBJ1-5; CDR3 DNA: TGTGCCAGCAGTTCCGTAGGACAAATCCTCAATCAGCCCCAGCATTTT; CDR3 protein: CASSSVGQILNQPQHF